Below, one TCR beta chain is given with its context. Reanalyzing the 5' RACE reads, TCRdb keeps one entry per CDR3 protein, without DNA. The sample's table shows over 6,500 distinct CDR3 sequences. This sample stems from a study of T cells expressing NK-cell markers. Study in general: Cells sorted as CD3+CD56+NKG2C+, CD3+CD56+NKG2C- and CD3+CD56-NKG2C+ T cells supplied the TCR beta repertoires.

Germline V gives CDR1 LNHNV, CDR2 YYDKDF (reference sequence). The CDR3 is 15 residues long. The source of this sequence is a man aged 18 to 69 in good health. What was sequenced was blood T cells: a sorted CD56 or NKG2C T cell subset, CD4+ or CD8+ T cells, or bulk PBMC T cells (not recorded which). V usage is TRBV15 and J usage is TRBJ2-5; TCRdb designates TRBD2, a call that cannot be tested without DNA. CDR3 residues: CATSRETSGGETQYF.